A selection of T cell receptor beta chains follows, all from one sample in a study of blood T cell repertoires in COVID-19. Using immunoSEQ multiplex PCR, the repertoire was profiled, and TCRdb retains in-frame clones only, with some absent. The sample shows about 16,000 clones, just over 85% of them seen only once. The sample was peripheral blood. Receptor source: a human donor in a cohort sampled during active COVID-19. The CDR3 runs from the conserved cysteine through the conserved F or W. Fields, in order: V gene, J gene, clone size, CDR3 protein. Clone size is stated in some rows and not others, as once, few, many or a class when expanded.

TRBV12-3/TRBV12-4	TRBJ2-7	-	CASSARGTSVFF
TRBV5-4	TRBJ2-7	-	CASSLAGTGAYEQYF
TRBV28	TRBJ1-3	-	CATTTRVISGNTIYF
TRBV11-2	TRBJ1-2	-	CASSLGGSNYGYTF
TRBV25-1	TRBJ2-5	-	CASSGGAGAETQYF
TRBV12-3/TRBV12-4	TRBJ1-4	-	CASSLLTNEKLFF
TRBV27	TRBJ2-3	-	CASSPQGGGTDTQYF
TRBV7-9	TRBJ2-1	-	CASRHTSGAYNEQFF
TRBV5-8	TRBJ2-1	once	CASSLTGASYNEQFF
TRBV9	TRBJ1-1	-	CASSPSTEAFF
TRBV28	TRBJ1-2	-	CASSFHREGYTF
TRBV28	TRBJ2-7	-	CASSFRTDLYEQYF
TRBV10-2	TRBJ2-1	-	CASTRSGGVNNEQFF
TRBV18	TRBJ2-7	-	CASCRLEGTYEQYF
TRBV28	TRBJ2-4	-	CASSLPRQGTIQYF
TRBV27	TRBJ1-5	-	CASSLVQGSQPQHF
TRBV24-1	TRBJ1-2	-	CATSEADSYGYTF
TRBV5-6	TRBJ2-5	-	CASRAGGIPETQYF
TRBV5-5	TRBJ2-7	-	CASSLRVTYEQYF
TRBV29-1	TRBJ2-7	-	CSVEVAGPSYEQYF
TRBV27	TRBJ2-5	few	CASSERGGPETQYF
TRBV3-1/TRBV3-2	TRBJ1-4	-	CASSQARQGNEKLFF
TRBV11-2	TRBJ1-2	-	CASSLGVRRGRGGYTF
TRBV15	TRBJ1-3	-	CATSPRATGISGNTIYF
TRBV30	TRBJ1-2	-	CAWSVYSEGAGYTF
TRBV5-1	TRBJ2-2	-	CASSLDPPGANTGELFF
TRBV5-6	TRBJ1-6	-	CASSFIGGNSPLHF